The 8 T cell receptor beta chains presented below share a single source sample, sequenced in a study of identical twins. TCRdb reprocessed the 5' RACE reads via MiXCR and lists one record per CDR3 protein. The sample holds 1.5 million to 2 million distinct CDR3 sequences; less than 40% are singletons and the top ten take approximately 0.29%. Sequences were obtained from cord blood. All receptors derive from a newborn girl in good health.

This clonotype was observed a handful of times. The CDR3 DNA sequence: TGCAGTGCTGGCCCGGGGGATCGCCGTTACAATGAGCAGTTCTTC. Amino acid sequence: CSAGPGDRRYNEQFF. The chain employs TRBV20-1 and TRBJ2-1, with D perhaps matching TRBD2 (6 bases). The CDR3 is 15 residues long. Per germline, CDR1 DFQATT and CDR2 SNEGSKA (reference sequence). Trimming stripped 5 bases from V and 4 bases from J, with 18 bases between.

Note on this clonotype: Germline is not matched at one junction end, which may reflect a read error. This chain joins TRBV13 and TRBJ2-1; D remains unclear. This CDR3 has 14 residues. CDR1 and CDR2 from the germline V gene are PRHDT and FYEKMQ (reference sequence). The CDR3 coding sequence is TGTGCCTGCAGCTTGGGTCAGAGAAACAATGAGCAGTTCTTC. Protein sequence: CACSLGQRNNEQFF.

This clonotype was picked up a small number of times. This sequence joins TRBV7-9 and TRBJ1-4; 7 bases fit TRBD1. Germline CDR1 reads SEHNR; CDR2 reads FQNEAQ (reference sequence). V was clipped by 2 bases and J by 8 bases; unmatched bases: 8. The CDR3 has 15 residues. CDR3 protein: CASSLPKGAGEKLFF. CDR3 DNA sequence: TGTGCCAGCAGCTTACCCAAGGGGGCGGGAGAAAAACTGTTTTTT.

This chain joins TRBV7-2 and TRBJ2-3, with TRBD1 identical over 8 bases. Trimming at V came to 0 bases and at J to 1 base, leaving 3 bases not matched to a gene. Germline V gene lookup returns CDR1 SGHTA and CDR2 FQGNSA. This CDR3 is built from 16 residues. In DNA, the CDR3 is TGTGCCAGCAGCTTAGCGAAGACAGGGGGCACAGATACGCAGTATTTT. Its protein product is CASSLAKTGGTDTQYF.

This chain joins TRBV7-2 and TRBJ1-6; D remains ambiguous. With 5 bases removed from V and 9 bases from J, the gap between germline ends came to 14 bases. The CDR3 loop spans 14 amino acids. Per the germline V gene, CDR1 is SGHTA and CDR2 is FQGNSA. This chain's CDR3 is CASSTRPEVSPLHF. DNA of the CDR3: TGTGCCAGCAGCACCCGTCCGGAGGTTTCACCCCTCCACTTT.

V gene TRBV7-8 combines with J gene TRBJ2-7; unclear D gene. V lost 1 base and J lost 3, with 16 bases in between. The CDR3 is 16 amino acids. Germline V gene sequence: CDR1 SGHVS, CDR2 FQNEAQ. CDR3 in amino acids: CASSLGRRGNVYEQYF. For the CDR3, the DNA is TGTGCCAGCAGCTTAGGGCGACGTGGAAACGTCTACGAGCAGTACTTC.

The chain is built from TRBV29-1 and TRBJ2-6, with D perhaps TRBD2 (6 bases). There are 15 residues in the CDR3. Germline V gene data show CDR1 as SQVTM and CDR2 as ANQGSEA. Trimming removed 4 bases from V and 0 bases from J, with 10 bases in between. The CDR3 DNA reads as TGCAGCGTTGGGGGACTCAGCTCTGGGGCCAACGTCCTGACTTTC. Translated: CSVGGLSSGANVLTF.

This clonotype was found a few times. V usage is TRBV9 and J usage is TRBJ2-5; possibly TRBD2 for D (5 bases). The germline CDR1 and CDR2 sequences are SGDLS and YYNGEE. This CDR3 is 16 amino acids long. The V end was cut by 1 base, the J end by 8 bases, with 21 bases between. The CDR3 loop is CASSVSGGADLITQYF. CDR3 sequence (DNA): TGTGCCAGCAGCGTATCCGGAGGAGCGGACCTGATTACCCAGTACTTC. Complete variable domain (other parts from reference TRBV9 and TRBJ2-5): DSGVTQTPKHLITATGQRVTLRCSPRSGDLSVYWYQQSLDQGLQFLIQYYNGEERAKGNILERFSAQQFPDLHSELNLSSLELGDSALYFCASSVSGGADLITQYFGPGTRLLVL.